This T cell receptor (beta chain) stems from a study of blood T cell repertoires in COVID-19. The study recruited people aged about 18 to 95 years across under 25 US areas. Grouping used clinical history reported by participants in a survey and questionnaire. Recovery among Cohort 3 donors was established by two negative PCRs, clearance, or symptom resolution. Assay used: immunoSEQ multiplex PCR; TCRdb lists only in-frame clones, some missing. This table holds around 300,000 clones, 88% found once. After removal of 4 bases from V and 7 bases from J, the junction contained 25 bases not matched to a gene. The CDR3 covers 20 residues. In germline, CDR1 is SGHRS, CDR2 YFSETQ.

This chain links TRBV5-1 with TRBJ2-2, with 7 bases identical to TRBD1. The clonotype was recovered from a woman in her twenties or thirties who had recovered from COVID-19. The material sequenced was PBMCs or T cells enriched from blood (not recorded which). The CDR3 loop reads CASSPVLGQDASFMGGELFF. CDR3 bases: TGCGCCAGCAGCCCTGTCCTCGGACAGGATGCTAGTTTCATGGGCGGGGAGCTGTTTTTT. The whole variable domain, filled in from reference TRBV5-1 and TRBJ2-2, reads KAGVTQTPRYLIKTRGQQVTLSCSPISGHRSVSWYQQTPGQGLQFLFEYFSETQRNKGNFPGRFSGRQFSNSRSEMNVSTLELGDSALYLCASSPVLGQDASFMGGELFFGEGSRLTVL.